This TCR beta chain came from a study of shared clonotypes between healthy human individuals. The CDR3 spans 13 residues. From germline, CDR1 is SNHLY and CDR2 FYNNEI. Trimming left V 7 bases short and J 1 base short, with 11 bases between. Profiling relied on immunoSEQ multiplex PCR, and the TCRdb table lists in-frame clones only, not all of them. This sample has 2,500,000 or so clones, with approximately 94% found just once. This sequence joins TRBV2 and TRBJ2-7; D is ambiguous. The source is a man aged 18 to 35 in good health. The sample comprised naive CD4+ T cells sorted from blood. Subset here: CD45RA+ positively selected. CDR3 DNA: TGTGCCAGCAAGTTGGACGGGTCCTACGAGCAGTACTTC. This codes for CASKLDGSYEQYF.